These 25 T cell receptor beta chains originate from one sample sequenced in a study of control samples from healthy donors and cancer patients. Repertoires were generated with immunoSEQ multiplex PCR, while TCRdb's copy carries only in-frame clones and drops some. The profile shows 51,000 or so clones, roughly 80% of them singletons. Source material: blood. The receptors shown here come from a man between 65 and 80 years old in good health.

The chain uses TRBV5-6 and TRBJ1-1, with D hard to call. The CDR3 covers 14 residues. V was clipped by 1 base and J by 1 base, with 8 bases between them. Germline CDR1 SGHDT, CDR2 YYEEEE. CDR3 region: CASSLYGSNTEAFF. DNA for the CDR3: TGTGCCAGCAGCTTGTATGGGTCGAACACTGAAGCTTTCTTT.

This chain links TRBV15 with TRBJ1-6; a possible D gene is TRBD1 (6 bases). This CDR3 has 14 residues. V shed 5 bases and J shed 7 bases, with 12 bases lying between them. In germline, CDR1 is LNHNV, CDR2 YYDKDF (reference sequence). The CDR3 sequence: CATSYRGRNSPLHF. CDR3 in DNA: TGTGCCACCAGCTACCGGGGGCGGAATTCACCCCTCCACTTT.

This clone was picked up one time. This rearrangement joins TRBV29-1 to TRBJ2-7; 8 nucleotides align to TRBD1. The V segment lost 4 bases and the J segment 2 bases; nucleotides outside the gene matches: 4. The CDR3 runs 13 residues. CDR1 is SQVTM, CDR2 ANQGSEA, per germline. CDR3 sequence: CSVVPDRAYEQYF. The CDR3 region has the DNA TGCAGCGTTGTCCCGGACAGGGCCTACGAGCAGTACTTC.

The CDR3, as DNA: TGCAGCGTTGGGACAGGGGAAGAGACCCAGTACTTC. It yields the protein CSVGTGEETQYF. This sequence joins TRBV29-1 and TRBJ2-5; 9 bases line up with TRBD1. Germline lookup yields CDR1 SQVTM and CDR2 ANQGSEA. The CDR3 runs to 12 residues. J was trimmed by 3 bases and V by 4 bases; bases with no gene match: 0.

This clone was seen a handful of times. The chain is built from TRBV11-2 and TRBJ1-3; D unresolved. Per the germline V gene, CDR1 is SGHAT and CDR2 is FQNNGV. The V gene lost 5 bases and the J gene lost 0 bases, with 8 bases spanning the gap. The CDR3 spans 14 residues. The CDR3 nucleotides are TGTGCCAGCAGCCCTGCAATCTCTGGAAACACCATATATTTT. It codes for CASSPAISGNTIYF.

The V call is TRBV24-1, the J call TRBJ2-1; 7 nucleotides agree with TRBD2. The ends lost 3 bases at V and 0 bases at J; junction bases unmatched: 7. This CDR3 region has 17 residues. Germline CDR1 is KGHDR and CDR2 is SFDVKD. The CDR3 DNA reads TGTGCCACCAGTGATGCGTCTAGCGGTAGCTCCTACAATGAGCAGTTCTTC. Protein sequence: CATSDASSGSSYNEQFF.

This clone was counted a few times. The CDR3 nucleotides read TGTGCCAGCAGTTTTCACCCCTTCTACGAGCAGTACTTC. Its translation: CASSFHPFYEQYF. The J gene is TRBJ2-7, the V gene TRBV27; D ambiguous. The germline gives CDR1 MNHEY, CDR2 SMNVEV (reference sequence). The CDR3 is 13 amino acids. Trimming shortened V by 3 bases and J by 3 bases, and 9 bases separated the two germline ends.

V usage is TRBV30 and J usage is TRBJ2-1; the match to TRBD2 covers 12 bases. Trimming removed 7 bases from V and 6 bases from J; junction bases left unmatched: 10. The CDR3 contains 15 residues. From germline, CDR1 is GTSNPN and CDR2 SVGIG (reference sequence). CDR3 nucleotide sequence: TGTGCCTTACGGCGGCTAGCGGGAGGGATCAATGAGCAGTTCTTC. Protein: CALRRLAGGINEQFF.

The V gene is TRBV18, the J gene TRBJ2-1; the D gene is possibly TRBD2 (6 bases). The CDR3 runs to 16 residues. Trimming cost V 0 bases and J 3 bases, with 12 bases left between them. Germline loops: CDR1 KGHSH, CDR2 LQKENI. This CDR3 reads CASSPPWASDYNEQFF. CDR3 nucleotide sequence: TGTGCCAGCTCACCACCTTGGGCTAGCGACTACAATGAGCAGTTCTTC.

This chain uses TRBV29-1 with TRBJ2-2, with 7 bases aligning to TRBD1. J gave up 3 bases and V 6 bases, and 7 bases lay outside the gene matches. Germline V gives CDR1 SQVTM, CDR2 ANQGSEA. The CDR3 has 14 residues. Written as DNA, the CDR3 is TGCAGCGTGACAGGGCCCTCGGACACCGGGGAGCTGTTTTTT. It encodes CSVTGPSDTGELFF.

CDR3 sequence reads: CAWSVWGARNEQYF. CDR3 nucleotide sequence: TGTGCCTGGAGTGTATGGGGGGCGCGAAACGAGCAGTACTTC. V and J are TRBV30 and TRBJ2-7; D could derive from TRBD1 or TRBD2 (6 bases each). There are 14 residues in the CDR3. V lost 0 bases and J lost 5, with 14 bases in between. CDR1 GTSNPN and CDR2 SVGIG come from the germline V gene (reference sequence).

A note on this clone: It is unclear where the CDR3 begins or ends on the DNA, so no DNA is shown, and the CDR3 is as TCRdb lists it. The gene calls are TRBV20-1 and TRBJ1-6. The germline gives CDR1 DFQATT, CDR2 SNEGSKA (reference sequence). The CDR3 has 17 residues if both end residues are counted. CDR3 residues: CSASTSGPQRDNSPLHF.

The chain carries TRBV5-1 and TRBJ2-2; 8 bases line up with TRBD1. Germline loops: CDR1 SGHRS, CDR2 YFSETQ. V was clipped by 1 base and J by 0 bases; unmatched bases: 8. The CDR3 totals 18 residues. CDR3 loop: CASSLRPWGQANTGELFF. CDR3 nucleotide sequence: TGCGCCAGCAGCTTGAGGCCATGGGGACAGGCGAACACCGGGGAGCTGTTTTTT.

This clone was recorded a few times. The V call is TRBV27, the J call TRBJ2-6; D call uncertain. V shed 6 bases and J shed 3 bases, with 12 bases lying between them. Germline loops: CDR1 MNHEY, CDR2 SMNVEV (reference sequence). The CDR3 runs 15 residues. The CDR3 sequence: CASSRLDGGANVLTF. The CDR3 nucleotides are TGTGCCAGCAGCCGATTGGACGGTGGGGCCAACGTCCTGACTTTC.

This sequence joins TRBV28 and TRBJ1-1; the D is unclear. The V and J ends lost 1 base and 1 base respectively, with 7 bases between them. This CDR3 has 14 amino acids. Germline lookup yields CDR1 MDHEN and CDR2 SYDVKM. The CDR3 sequence is CASSLFQENTEAFF. CDR3 in DNA: TGTGCCAGCAGTTTATTTCAGGAGAACACTGAAGCTTTCTTT.

This chain connects TRBV19 to TRBJ1-6; D is possibly TRBD1 (5 bases). This CDR3 is 14 amino acids long. The germline V gene has CDR1 LNHDA and CDR2 SQIVND (reference sequence). V was shortened by 6 bases and J by 5 bases, with 11 bases between the two germline ends. CDR3 sequence: CASRTGQNNSPLHF. The CDR3 DNA reads as TGTGCCAGTAGAACGGGGCAGAATAATTCACCCCTCCACTTT.

V and J are TRBV28 and TRBJ1-4; possible D gene TRBD1, 5 bases. Germline V gene data show CDR1 as MDHEN and CDR2 as SYDVKM. Trimming pared 5 bases from V and 5 bases from J, leaving 9 bases between. The CDR3 covers 13 residues. The chain's CDR3 is CASSRSGNEKLFF. The DNA for the CDR3 is TGTGCCAGCAGTAGGTCAGGGAATGAAAAACTGTTTTTT.

This clone was found a few times. The V and J genes are TRBV27 and TRBJ1-6; the D is unclear. The CDR3 extends over 12 amino acids. CDR1 MNHEY and CDR2 SMNVEV come from the germline V gene (reference sequence). V was cut by 5 bases and J by 2 bases, with 1 base left in between. The CDR3 sequence is CASSPYNSPLHF. DNA for the CDR3: TGTGCCAGCAGTCCCTATAATTCACCCCTCCACTTT.

This chain connects TRBV5-8 to TRBJ2-5; D is possibly TRBD2 (5 bases). There are 13 residues in the CDR3. From germline, CDR1 is SGHTS and CDR2 YDEGEE. The V and J ends lost 2 bases and 7 bases respectively, with 12 bases between them. Written as DNA, the CDR3 is TGTGCCAGCAGCTTTAACGGGGTGGCGACCCAGTACTTC. Its protein product is CASSFNGVATQYF.

The chain employs TRBV18 and TRBJ1-1; the D gene is possibly TRBD1 (5 bases). Trimming shortened V by 4 bases and J by 3 bases, and 15 bases separated the two germline ends. The CDR3 is 15 residues long. Germline V gives CDR1 KGHSH, CDR2 LQKENI. The CDR3 here is CASSQTWAGDTEAFF. In DNA, the CDR3 is TGTGCCAGCTCACAAACGTGGGCGGGGGACACTGAAGCTTTCTTT.

The chain combines TRBV7-2 with TRBJ2-7, with TRBD2 identical over 10 bases. The length of the CDR3 is 16 residues. Germline CDR1 and CDR2: SGHTA and FQGNSA. V lost 1 base to trimming and J lost 4 bases; unmatched junction nucleotides: 7. The CDR3 sequence is CASSLGASGRLYEQYF. CDR3 coding DNA: TGTGCCAGCAGCTTAGGGGCTAGCGGGAGACTTTACGAGCAGTACTTC.

J is TRBJ2-3 and V is TRBV7-9; no firm D call. The CDR3 covers 14 residues. The V end was cut by 5 bases, the J end by 3 bases, with 12 bases between. Looked up from germline, CDR1 is SEHNR and CDR2 is FQNEAQ (reference sequence). The CDR3 spells CASSPGRFTDTQYF. The CDR3 DNA is TGTGCCAGCAGCCCGGGCCGATTTACAGATACGCAGTATTTT.

The gene calls are TRBV4-1 and TRBJ1-4; TRBD1 agrees at 7 bases. The V and J ends lost 3 bases and 0 bases, in that order; junction bases with no gene match: 4. The CDR3 sequence is 16 residues long. The germline V gene encodes CDR1 MGHRA and CDR2 YSYEKL. The CDR3, as DNA: TGCGCCAGCAGCCAGCGGGACAGCGCAACTAATGAAAAACTGTTTTTT. It specifies CASSQRDSATNEKLFF.

The V gene is TRBV30, the J gene TRBJ2-7; D perhaps matches TRBD1 (5 bases). In germline, CDR1 is GTSNPN, CDR2 SVGIG (reference sequence). Between the trimmed V and J ends, which lost 1 base and 0 bases, there was a span of 10 bases. The CDR3 loop spans 14 amino acids. The CDR3 region has the DNA TGTGCCTGGAGTGCACAGGACAACTCCTACGAGCAGTACTTC. It yields the protein CAWSAQDNSYEQYF.

The V and J genes are TRBV5-6 and TRBJ2-7; D not certain. CDR3 length equals 14 residues. Germline CDR1 is SGHDT and CDR2 is YYEEEE. V was trimmed by 0 bases and J by 7 bases, leaving 14 bases between them. Here the CDR3 DNA reads TGTGCCAGCAGCTTGGGCTGGGGATCCGGGGAGCAGTACTTC. It translates to CASSLGWGSGEQYF.